This passage covers 8 T cell receptor beta chains from one sample sequenced in a study of long-term antiretroviral therapy in people with HIV. Sequencing relied on immunoSEQ assay v3.0, run at survey level. The method was immunoSEQ multiplex PCR; TCRdb's version includes in-frame clones alone and lacks a portion of them. The data show some 28,000 clones, with 80% seen just once and roughly 7.5% held by the top ten. The specimen comprised unsorted PBMCs, sampled 0.3 years after starting antiretroviral therapy. The receptors originated from a man aged 40-49 years with HIV.

The rearrangement links TRBV5-1 to TRBJ2-5; unclear D gene. The V end was cut by 2 bases, the J end by 4 bases, with 9 bases between. The germline V gene encodes CDR1 SGHRS and CDR2 YFSETQ. The CDR3 extends over 13 amino acids. The DNA of the CDR3 is TGCGCCAGCAGCTTACACACGGGAGAGACCCAGTACTTC. It translates to CASSLHTGETQYF.

This clone came up a few times. The CDR3 DNA reads as TGTGCCAGCAGCCGAGCCGGGACAGGGGAACCCGGGGAGCTGTTTTTT. Translating it yields CASSRAGTGEPGELFF. This rearrangement joins TRBV4-2 to TRBJ2-2, with 10 bases aligning to TRBD1. The CDR3 is made up of 16 amino acids. V dropped 4 bases and J dropped 6; count of bases not matched to a gene: 8. Germline V lookup: CDR1 LGHNA, CDR2 YNFKEQ.

This clone showed up just a few times. The rearrangement uses TRBV5-1 and TRBJ1-2; D is undetermined. CDR1 is SGHRS and CDR2 is YFSETQ in the germline V gene. The CDR3 has 13 amino acids. V lost 0 bases and J 8 bases, leaving 11 bases between the germline ends. The CDR3 coding sequence is TGCGCCAGCAGCTTGGGGACTTCAGACGGCTACACCTTC. As protein: CASSLGTSDGYTF.

There are a few counts of this clone. The chain links TRBV19 to TRBJ2-7; 8 bases are a match to TRBD1. The germline CDR1 and CDR2 sequences are LNHDA and SQIVND (reference sequence). The CDR3 is 13 residues long. V trimming: 5 bases; J trimming: 6 bases; junction bases outside the gene matches: 6. The CDR3 sequence is CASSWAGGREQYF. The CDR3 DNA follows: TGTGCCAGTAGTTGGGCAGGGGGCCGCGAGCAGTACTTC.

The chain employs TRBV28 and TRBJ2-1; possible D gene TRBD1, 5 bases. Trimming stripped 2 bases from V and 8 bases from J, with 13 bases between. This CDR3 has 14 residues. Per the germline V gene, CDR1 is MDHEN and CDR2 is SYDVKM. The CDR3 protein is CASSLPQGWDEQFF. CDR3 nucleotide sequence: TGTGCCAGCAGTTTACCCCAGGGTTGGGATGAGCAGTTCTTC.

This clone came up a few times. V and J are TRBV7-9 and TRBJ1-2; D gene ambiguous. Per germline, CDR1 SEHNR and CDR2 FQNEAQ (reference sequence). V was clipped by 8 bases and J by 4 bases, with 14 bases between them. This CDR3 has 13 amino acids. CDR3: CASATTEGYGYTF. The CDR3, as DNA: TGTGCCAGCGCTACCACCGAGGGCTATGGCTACACCTTC.

The count of this clone is one. This chain links TRBV7-2 with TRBJ2-5, with 12 bases aligning to TRBD2. The CDR3 runs to 18 residues. Germline V CDR1 and CDR2: SGHTA, FQGNSA. The junction had 13 bases not matched to a gene; V was cut back by 2 bases and J by 6 bases. DNA for the CDR3: TGTGCCAGCAGCTTACAACCCCCTAGCGGGAGGGGTTTACAGACCCAGTACTTC. Amino acid sequence: CASSLQPPSGRGLQTQYF.

This rearrangement joins TRBV15 to TRBJ2-3, with D possibly TRBD1 on 6 matching bases. V lost 0 bases to trimming and J lost 2 bases, with 12 bases between them. In germline, CDR1 is LNHNV, CDR2 YYDKDF (reference sequence). The CDR3 loop spans 16 amino acids. The CDR3 DNA follows: TGTGCCACCAGCAGAGATTTGGGGGCGGACACAGATACGCAGTATTTT. Translating gives CATSRDLGADTDTQYF.